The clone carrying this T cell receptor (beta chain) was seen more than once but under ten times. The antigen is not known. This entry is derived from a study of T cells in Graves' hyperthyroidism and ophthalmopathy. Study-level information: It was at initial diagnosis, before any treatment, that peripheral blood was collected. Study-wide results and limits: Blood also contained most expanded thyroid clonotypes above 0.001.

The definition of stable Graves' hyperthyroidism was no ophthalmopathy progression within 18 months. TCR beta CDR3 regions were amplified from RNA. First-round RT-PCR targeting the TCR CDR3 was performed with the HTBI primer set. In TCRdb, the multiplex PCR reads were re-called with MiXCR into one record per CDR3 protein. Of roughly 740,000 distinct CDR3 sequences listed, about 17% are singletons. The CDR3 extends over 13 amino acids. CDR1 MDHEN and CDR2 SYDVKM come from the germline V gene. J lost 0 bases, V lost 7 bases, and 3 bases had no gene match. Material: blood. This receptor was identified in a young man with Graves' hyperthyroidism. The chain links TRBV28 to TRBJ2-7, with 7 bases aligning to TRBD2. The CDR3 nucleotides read TGTGCCAGCAAGCGGGACCGCTCCTACGAGCAGTACTTC. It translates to CASKRDRSYEQYF.